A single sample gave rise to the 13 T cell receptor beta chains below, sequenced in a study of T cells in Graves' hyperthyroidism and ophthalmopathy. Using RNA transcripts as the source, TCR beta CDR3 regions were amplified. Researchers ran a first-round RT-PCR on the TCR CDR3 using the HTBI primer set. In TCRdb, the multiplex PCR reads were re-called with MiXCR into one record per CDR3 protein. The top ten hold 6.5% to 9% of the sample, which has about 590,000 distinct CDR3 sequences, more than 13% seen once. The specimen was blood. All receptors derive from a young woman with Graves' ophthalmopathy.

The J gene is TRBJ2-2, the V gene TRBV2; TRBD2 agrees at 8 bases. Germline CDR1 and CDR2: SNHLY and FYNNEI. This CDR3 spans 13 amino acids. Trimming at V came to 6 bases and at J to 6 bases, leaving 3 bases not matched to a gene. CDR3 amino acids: CASRGTRAGELFF. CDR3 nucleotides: TGTGCCAGCAGGGGGACTAGAGCCGGGGAGCTGTTTTTT.

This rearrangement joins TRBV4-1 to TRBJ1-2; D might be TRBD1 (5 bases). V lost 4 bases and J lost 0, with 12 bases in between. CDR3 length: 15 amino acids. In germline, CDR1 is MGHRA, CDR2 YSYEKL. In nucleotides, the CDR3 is TGCGCCAGCAGCCTCCGGGACGGAGCTAACTATGGCTACACCTTC. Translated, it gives CASSLRDGANYGYTF.

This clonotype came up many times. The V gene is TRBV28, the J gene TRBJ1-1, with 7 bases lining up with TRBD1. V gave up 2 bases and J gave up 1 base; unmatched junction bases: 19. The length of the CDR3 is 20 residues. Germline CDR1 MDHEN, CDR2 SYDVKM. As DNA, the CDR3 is TGTGCCAGCAGTTTACCGACCCTGACAGGGTTCCACACACAGAACACTGAAGCTTTCTTT. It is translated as CASSLPTLTGFHTQNTEAFF.

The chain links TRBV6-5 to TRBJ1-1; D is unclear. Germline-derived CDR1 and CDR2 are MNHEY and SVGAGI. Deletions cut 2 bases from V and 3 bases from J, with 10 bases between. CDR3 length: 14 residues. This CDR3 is CASSYGDGDTEAFF. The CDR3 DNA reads TGTGCCAGCAGTTACGGAGATGGGGACACTGAAGCTTTCTTT.

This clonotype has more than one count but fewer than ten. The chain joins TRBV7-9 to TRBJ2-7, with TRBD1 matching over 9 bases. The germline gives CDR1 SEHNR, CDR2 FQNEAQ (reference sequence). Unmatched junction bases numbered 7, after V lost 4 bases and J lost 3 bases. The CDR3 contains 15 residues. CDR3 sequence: CASSSRAGQGYEQYF. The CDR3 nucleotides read TGTGCCAGCAGCTCTAGAGCGGGACAGGGCTACGAGCAGTACTTC.

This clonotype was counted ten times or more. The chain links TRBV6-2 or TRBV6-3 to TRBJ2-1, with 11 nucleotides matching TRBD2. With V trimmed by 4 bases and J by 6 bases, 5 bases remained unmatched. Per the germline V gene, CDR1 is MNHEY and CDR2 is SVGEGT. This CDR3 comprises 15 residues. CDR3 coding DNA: TGTGCCAGCAGTTCCACTAGCGGGAGTGCCAATGAGCAGTTCTTC. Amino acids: CASSSTSGSANEQFF.

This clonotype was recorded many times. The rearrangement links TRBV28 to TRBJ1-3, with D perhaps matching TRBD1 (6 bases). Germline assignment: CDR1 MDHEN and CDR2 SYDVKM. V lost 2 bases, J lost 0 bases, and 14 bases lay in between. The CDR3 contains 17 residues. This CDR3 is CASSLETGVYSGNTIYF. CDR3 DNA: TGTGCCAGCAGTTTAGAGACAGGTGTCTACTCTGGAAACACCATATATTTT.

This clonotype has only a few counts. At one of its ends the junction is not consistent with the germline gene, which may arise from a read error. The DNA of the CDR3 is TGTGCCAACAGTGAGAGAGCGGGAGGGGGCCACGAGCAGTACTTC. Translated, it gives CANSERAGGGHEQYF. The rearrangement links TRBV2 to TRBJ2-7; 10 positions match TRBD2. There are 15 residues in the CDR3. Per germline, CDR1 SNHLY and CDR2 FYNNEI.

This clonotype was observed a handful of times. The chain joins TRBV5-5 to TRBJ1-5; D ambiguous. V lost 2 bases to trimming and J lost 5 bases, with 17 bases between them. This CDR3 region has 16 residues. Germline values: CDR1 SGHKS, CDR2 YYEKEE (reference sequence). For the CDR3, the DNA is TGTGCCAGCAGCTTTCACGACATCTCGGAAGATCAGCCCCAGCATTTT. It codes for CASSFHDISEDQPQHF.

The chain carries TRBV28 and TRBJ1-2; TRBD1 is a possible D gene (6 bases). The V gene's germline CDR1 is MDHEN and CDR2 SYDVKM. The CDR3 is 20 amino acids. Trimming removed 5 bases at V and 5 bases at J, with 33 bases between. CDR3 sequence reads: CASSEYRGGRGPNLGYGYTF. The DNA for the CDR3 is TGTGCCAGCAGTGAATACCGAGGGGGACGAGGACCCAACTTAGGATATGGCTACACCTTC.

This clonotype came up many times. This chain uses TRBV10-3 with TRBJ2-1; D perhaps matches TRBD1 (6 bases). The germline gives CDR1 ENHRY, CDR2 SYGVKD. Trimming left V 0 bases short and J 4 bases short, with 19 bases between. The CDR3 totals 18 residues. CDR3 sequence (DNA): TGTGCCATCAGTGAGTCAACCCCCCAGGGGCGACGATACAATGAGCAGTTCTTC. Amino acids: CAISESTPQGRRYNEQFF.

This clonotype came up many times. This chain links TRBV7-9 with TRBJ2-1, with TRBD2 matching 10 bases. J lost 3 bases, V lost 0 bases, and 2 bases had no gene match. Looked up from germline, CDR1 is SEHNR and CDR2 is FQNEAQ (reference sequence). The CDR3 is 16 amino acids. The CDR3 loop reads CASSLAGTSDYNEQFF. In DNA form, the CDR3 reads TGTGCCAGCAGCTTAGCCGGGACTAGCGACTACAATGAGCAGTTCTTC.

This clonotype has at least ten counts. For the CDR3, the DNA is TGTGCCAGCAGTGAAGCGGGGACTTATTACGAGCAGTACTTC. Translating gives CASSEAGTYYEQYF. The rearrangement uses TRBV2 and TRBJ2-7, with D perhaps matching TRBD2 (6 bases). Germline V CDR1 and CDR2: SNHLY, FYNNEI. The CDR3 is 14 residues long. V dropped 0 bases and J dropped 4 bases, with 10 bases sitting between them.